These 18 T cell receptor beta chains were all obtained from the same sample, sequenced in a study of T cell responses to AZD1222 COVID-19 vaccine. Libraries were prepared by immunoSEQ multiplex PCR; TCRdb keeps only in-frame clonotypes and omits some of them. Of 100,000 or so clones listed, 87% are singletons. Sample: peripheral blood, taken 28 days after the second AZD1222 dose. These receptors originate from an adult who received the AZD1222 COVID-19 vaccine.

The CDR3 sequence is CASSLQREGTQYF. The CDR3 DNA sequence: TGTGCCAGCAGCTTACAGCGGGAAGGTACCCAGTACTTC. The V gene is TRBV11-2, the J gene TRBJ2-5, with 7 bases lining up with TRBD2. The CDR3 spans 13 residues. V dropped 2 bases and J dropped 8; count of bases not matched to a gene: 5. From germline, CDR1 is SGHAT and CDR2 FQNNGV. The full variable domain, rest sourced from reference TRBV11-2 and TRBJ2-5, is EAGVAQSPRYKIIEKRQSVAFWCNPISGHATLYWYQQILGQGPKLLIQFQNNGVVDDSQLPKDRFSAERLKGVDSTLKIQPAKLEDSAVYLCASSLQREGTQYFGPGTRLLVL.

The J gene is TRBJ1-2, the V gene TRBV28; the D gene is possibly TRBD1 (6 bases). Trimming stripped 8 bases from V and 7 bases from J, with 17 bases between. This CDR3 has 13 amino acids. Looked up from germline, CDR1 is MDHEN and CDR2 is SYDVKM. Here the CDR3 DNA reads TGTGCCAGCTCTACCGGGACACGGGGTGGCTACACCTTC. It yields the protein CASSTGTRGGYTF.

The chain uses TRBV7-7 and TRBJ2-3; the D call may be TRBD1 or TRBD2 (6 bases each). Germline CDR1 is SSHAT and CDR2 is FNYEAQ (reference sequence). V dropped 5 bases and J dropped 8 bases, with 17 bases sitting between them. The CDR3 runs to 14 residues. The DNA for the CDR3 is TGTGCCAGCAGCGCAGGGGACTCTAGGCGTACGCAGTATTTT. Protein product: CASSAGDSRRTQYF.

The rearrangement uses TRBV28 and TRBJ1-5, with D possibly matching TRBD1 (6 bases). Germline values: CDR1 MDHEN, CDR2 SYDVKM. The CDR3 totals 13 residues. V shed 4 bases and J shed 7 bases, with 11 bases lying between them. CDR3 in DNA: TGTGCCAGCAGTTCGGACAGTTCCCAGCCCCAGCATTTT. Translation gives CASSSDSSQPQHF.

Regarding this clone: This same CDR3 is encoded by further DNA sequences in the sample. The chain uses TRBV19 and TRBJ1-2, with D possibly being TRBD1 (5 bases). There are 12 residues in the CDR3. V was clipped by 3 bases and J by 6 bases, with 8 bases between them. Per germline, CDR1 LNHDA and CDR2 SQIVND (reference sequence). The CDR3 DNA reads TGTGCCAGTAGTATTCAGGGCGATGGCTACACCTTC. Translated, it gives CASSIQGDGYTF.

This chain links TRBV3-1 (or the pseudogene TRBV3-2) with TRBJ1-5; a possible D gene is TRBD1 (6 bases). The CDR3 loop spans 14 amino acids. From germline, CDR1 is LGHDT and CDR2 YNNKEL (reference sequence). Trimming shortened V by 5 bases and J by 3 bases, and 11 bases separated the two germline ends. The CDR3 DNA follows: TGTGCCAGCAGCACCGGACAGATCAATCAGCCCCAGCATTTT. This codes for CASSTGQINQPQHF.

J is TRBJ1-6 and V is TRBV19, with 7 bases identical to TRBD1. Trimming cost V 6 bases and J 10 bases; bases outside gene matches: 9. The CDR3 covers 14 residues. The V gene's germline CDR1 is LNHDA and CDR2 SQIVND (reference sequence). This CDR3 is CASSDNGQDSPLHF. The CDR3 coding sequence is TGTGCCAGTAGCGACAATGGACAGGACTCACCCCTCCACTTT.

The genes are TRBV4-2 and TRBJ2-1; TRBD2 agrees at 11 bases. CDR3 length: 15 residues. V trimming: 4 bases; J trimming: 5 bases; junction bases outside the gene matches: 4. Germline lookup yields CDR1 LGHNA and CDR2 YNFKEQ. This CDR3 reads CASSPTSGSDNEQFF. CDR3 DNA sequence: TGTGCCAGCAGCCCTACTAGCGGGAGCGACAATGAGCAGTTCTTC.

The gene calls are TRBV6-5 and TRBJ2-5, with D unclear. The germline V gene has CDR1 MNHEY and CDR2 SVGAGI. CDR3 length: 11 amino acids. V was cut by 10 bases and J by 5 bases, with 11 bases left in between. The chain's CDR3 is CAIKLRETQYF. The CDR3 DNA sequence: TGTGCCATCAAGTTAAGGGAGACCCAGTACTTC.

The rearrangement links TRBV6-1 to TRBJ2-1; the match to TRBD2 covers 9 bases. Germline assignment: CDR1 MNHNS and CDR2 SASEGT. Germline trimming cut 0 bases from V and 5 bases from J; bases unmatched to any gene: 2. The CDR3 totals 15 residues. The CDR3 DNA reads TGTGCCAGCAGTGAAGCGCGGACTAGCGACAATGAGCAGTTCTTC. Its protein product is CASSEARTSDNEQFF.

This chain uses TRBV4-1 with TRBJ1-5, with D tentatively TRBD1 (5 bases). Germline V gene lookup returns CDR1 MGHRA and CDR2 YSYEKL. The V end was cut by 4 bases, the J end by 6 bases, with 19 bases between. CDR3 size: 16 residues. CDR3 sequence reads: CASSPAPGPRGQPQHF. CDR3 bases: TGCGCCAGCAGCCCAGCTCCGGGTCCAAGGGGTCAGCCCCAGCATTTT.

This clone was recorded once. The chain is built from TRBV30 and TRBJ2-2, with D hard to call. This CDR3 contains 11 residues. Germline V gives CDR1 GTSNPN, CDR2 SVGIG (reference sequence). V lost 1 base and J 6 bases, leaving 3 bases between the germline ends. The CDR3 loop is CAWSDPGELFF. CDR3 bases: TGTGCCTGGAGTGACCCCGGGGAGCTGTTTTTT.

This chain uses TRBV10-2 with TRBJ2-1; TRBD2 matches at 10 bases. Trimming removed 3 bases from V and 3 bases from J; junction bases left unmatched: 5. This CDR3 has 16 residues. Germline CDR1 is WSHSY and CDR2 is SAAADI. The CDR3 loop is CASSDIAGGGYNEQFF. CDR3 DNA sequence: TGCGCCAGCAGTGATATAGCGGGAGGTGGCTACAATGAGCAGTTCTTC.

This rearrangement joins TRBV19 to TRBJ1-1; D unresolved. Germline lookup yields CDR1 LNHDA and CDR2 SQIVND (reference sequence). This CDR3 is built from 13 residues. The V end was cut by 4 bases, the J end by 1 base, with 7 bases between. The CDR3 is CASSTLRNTEAFF. In DNA, the CDR3 is TGTGCCAGTAGTACACTGAGGAACACTGAAGCTTTCTTT.

The chain joins TRBV7-8 to TRBJ2-3; 11 bases align to TRBD2. The CDR3 has 16 amino acids. Unmatched junction bases numbered 7, after V lost 4 bases and J lost 4 bases. Germline CDR1 reads SGHVS; CDR2 reads FQNEAQ. DNA of the CDR3: TGTGCCAGCAGCTCGATACTAGCGGGAGATTCAGATACGCAGTATTTT. Its translation is CASSSILAGDSDTQYF.

J is TRBJ1-1 and V is TRBV6-5; D not resolved. V was pared by 6 bases and J by 1 base, with 9 bases between. This CDR3 is 13 amino acids long. Germline V lookup: CDR1 MNHEY, CDR2 SVGAGI. CDR3 sequence (DNA): TGTGCCAGCAGGAAGAGTGAGAACACTGAAGCTTTCTTT. It is translated as CASRKSENTEAFF.

V gene TRBV3-1 (or the pseudogene TRBV3-2) combines with J gene TRBJ2-7, with 7 bases fitting TRBD2. The CDR3 is 17 amino acids. Germline lookup yields CDR1 LGHDT and CDR2 YNNKEL (reference sequence). V trimming: 2 bases; J trimming: 2 bases; junction bases outside the gene matches: 12. The CDR3 sequence is CASSQLRREREAYEQYF. CDR3 bases: TGTGCCAGCAGCCAACTCCGTCGTGAGCGGGAAGCCTACGAGCAGTACTTC.

The gene calls are TRBV15 and TRBJ1-3; D may be TRBD1 (6 bases). V lost 0 bases and J 1 base, leaving 16 bases between the germline ends. The CDR3 loop spans 18 amino acids. CDR1 is LNHNV and CDR2 is YYDKDF in the germline V gene (reference sequence). The CDR3 loop is CATSRDGYGGASGNTIYF. The CDR3 nucleotides read TGTGCCACCAGCAGAGATGGGTACGGGGGCGCTTCTGGAAACACCATATATTTT.